This T cell receptor beta chain was retrieved from a study of shared clonotypes between healthy human individuals. The study separated CD4+ cells into CD45RA+ naive and CD45RA-negative memory subsets. From germline, CDR1 is MNHNS and CDR2 SASEGT. Trimming took 7 bases from V and 2 from J, leaving 8 bases between them. This CDR3 is built from 12 residues. In the original workflow: In the immunoSEQ data, sequences were junction-only and lacked quality scores, so filtering differed. Produced via immunoSEQ multiplex PCR; TCRdb's table is partial and in-frame only. Clone size and V and J calls were adopted from that table, with D and trimming inferred from the DNA. The sample carries approximately 2.4 million clones, 90% to 96% recorded once.

The V call is TRBV6-1, the J call TRBJ1-1; D gene uncertain. Source material: naive CD4+ T cells sorted from blood. The subset denotes: CD45RA+ positively selected. The clonotype originates from a man aged 18 to 29 in good health. The CDR3 DNA reads TGTGCCAGCAAACGGGTAAACACTGAAGCTTTCTTT. This translates into CASKRVNTEAFF.